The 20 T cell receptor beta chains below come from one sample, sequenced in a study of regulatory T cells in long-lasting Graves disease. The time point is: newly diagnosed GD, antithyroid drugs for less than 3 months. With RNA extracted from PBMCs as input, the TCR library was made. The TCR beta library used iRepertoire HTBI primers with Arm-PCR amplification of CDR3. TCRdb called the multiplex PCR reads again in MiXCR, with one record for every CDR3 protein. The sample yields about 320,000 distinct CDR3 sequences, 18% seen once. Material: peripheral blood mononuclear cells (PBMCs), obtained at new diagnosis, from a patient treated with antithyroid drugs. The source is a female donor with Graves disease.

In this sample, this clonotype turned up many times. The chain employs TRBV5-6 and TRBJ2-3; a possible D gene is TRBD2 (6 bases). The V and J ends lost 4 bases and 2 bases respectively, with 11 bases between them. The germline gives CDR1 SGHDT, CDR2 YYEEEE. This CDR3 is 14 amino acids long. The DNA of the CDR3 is TGTGCCAGCAGCCCCGGGACTCTCACAGATACGCAGTATTTT. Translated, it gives CASSPGTLTDTQYF.

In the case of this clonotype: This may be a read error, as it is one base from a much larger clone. CDR3 residues: CASSRSGGSVNEQFF. The CDR3 coding sequence is TGTGCCAGTAGTCGGAGCGGGGGATCCGTCAATGAGCAGTTCTTC. The gene calls are TRBV19 and TRBJ2-1, with 8 bases lining up with TRBD2. Germline V gene lookup returns CDR1 LNHDA and CDR2 SQIVND (reference sequence). CDR3 length: 15 amino acids. Losses at the gene ends were 5 bases for V and 6 bases for J; bases not matched to a gene: 9.

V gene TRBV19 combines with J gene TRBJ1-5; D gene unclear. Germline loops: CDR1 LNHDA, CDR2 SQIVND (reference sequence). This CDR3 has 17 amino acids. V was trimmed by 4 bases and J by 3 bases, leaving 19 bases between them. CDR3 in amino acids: CASSKVQNVAPNQPQHF. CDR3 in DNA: TGTGCCAGTAGTAAGGTTCAGAACGTGGCCCCCAATCAGCCCCAGCATTTT.

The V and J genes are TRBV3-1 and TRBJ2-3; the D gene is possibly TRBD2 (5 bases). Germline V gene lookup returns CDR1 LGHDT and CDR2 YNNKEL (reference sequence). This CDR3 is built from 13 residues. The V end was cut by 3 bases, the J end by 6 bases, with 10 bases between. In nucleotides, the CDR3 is TGTGCCAGCAGCCATCTCGGGGAGGATACGCAGTATTTT. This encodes CASSHLGEDTQYF.

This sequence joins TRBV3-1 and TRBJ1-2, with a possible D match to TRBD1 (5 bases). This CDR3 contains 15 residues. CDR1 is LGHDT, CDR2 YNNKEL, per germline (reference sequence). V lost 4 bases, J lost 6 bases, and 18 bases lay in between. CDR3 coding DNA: TGTGCCAGCAGCCGCGGACGGGGCGAAGAGAATGGCTACACCTTC. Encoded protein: CASSRGRGEENGYTF.

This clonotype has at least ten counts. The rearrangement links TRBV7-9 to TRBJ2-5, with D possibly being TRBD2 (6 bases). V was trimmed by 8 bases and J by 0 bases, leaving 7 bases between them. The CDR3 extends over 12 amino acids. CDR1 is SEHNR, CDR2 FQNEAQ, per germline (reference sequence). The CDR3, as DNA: TGTGCCAGCGGAGGGAACCAAGAGACCCAGTACTTC. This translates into CASGGNQETQYF.

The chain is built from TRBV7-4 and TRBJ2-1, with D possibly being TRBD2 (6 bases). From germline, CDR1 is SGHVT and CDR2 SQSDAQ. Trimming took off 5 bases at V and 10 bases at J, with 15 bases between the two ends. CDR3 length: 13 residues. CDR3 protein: CASSPEGGGEQFF. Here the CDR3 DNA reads TGTGCCAGCAGCCCCGAGGGTGGGGGGGAGCAGTTCTTC.

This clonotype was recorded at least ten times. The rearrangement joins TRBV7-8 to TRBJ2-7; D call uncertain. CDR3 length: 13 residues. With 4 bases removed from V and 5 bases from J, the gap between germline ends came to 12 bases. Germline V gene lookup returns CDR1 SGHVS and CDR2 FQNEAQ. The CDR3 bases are TGTGCCAGCAGCTCGTCGGTGAGCAACGAGCAGTACTTC. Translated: CASSSSVSNEQYF.

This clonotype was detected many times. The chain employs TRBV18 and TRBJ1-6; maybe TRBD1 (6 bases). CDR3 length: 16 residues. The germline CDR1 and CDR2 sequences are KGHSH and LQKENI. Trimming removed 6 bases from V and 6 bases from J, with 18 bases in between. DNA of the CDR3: TGTGCCAGCTCGTCGGGGGCCCTAATCTCTAATTCACCCCTCCACTTT. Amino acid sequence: CASSSGALISNSPLHF.

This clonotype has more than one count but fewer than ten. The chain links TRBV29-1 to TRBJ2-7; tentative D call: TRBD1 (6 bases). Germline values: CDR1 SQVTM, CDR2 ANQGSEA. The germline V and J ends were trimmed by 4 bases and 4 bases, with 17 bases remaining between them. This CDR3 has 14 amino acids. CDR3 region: CSVVTGNKVYEQYF. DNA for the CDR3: TGCAGCGTTGTAACAGGGAATAAGGTGTACGAGCAGTACTTC.

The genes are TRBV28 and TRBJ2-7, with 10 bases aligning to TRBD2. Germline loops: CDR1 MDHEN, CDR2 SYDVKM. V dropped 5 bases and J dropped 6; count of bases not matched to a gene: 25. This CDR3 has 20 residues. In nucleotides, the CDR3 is TGTGCCAGCAGTGCACAGGACAGCAATCAGCCCCAGCGGGAGGGCCGCGAGCAGTACTTC. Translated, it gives CASSAQDSNQPQREGREQYF.

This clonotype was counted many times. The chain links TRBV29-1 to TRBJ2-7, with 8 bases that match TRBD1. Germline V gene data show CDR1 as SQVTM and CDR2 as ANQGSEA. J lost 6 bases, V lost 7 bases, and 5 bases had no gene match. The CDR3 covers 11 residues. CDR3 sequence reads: CSARTGREQYF. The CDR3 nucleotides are TGCAGCGCACGGACAGGGCGCGAGCAGTACTTC.

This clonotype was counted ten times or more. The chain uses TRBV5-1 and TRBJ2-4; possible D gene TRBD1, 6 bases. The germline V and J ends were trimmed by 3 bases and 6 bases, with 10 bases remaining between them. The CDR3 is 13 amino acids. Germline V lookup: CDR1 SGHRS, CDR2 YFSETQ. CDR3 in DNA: TGCGCCAGCAGCTGGGACACCGGAAACATTCAGTACTTC. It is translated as CASSWDTGNIQYF. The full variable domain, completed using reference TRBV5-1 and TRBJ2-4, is KAGVTQTPRYLIKTRGQQVTLSCSPISGHRSVSWYQQTPGQGLQFLFEYFSETQRNKGNFPGRFSGRQFSNSRSEMNVSTLELGDSALYLCASSWDTGNIQYFGAGTRLSVL.

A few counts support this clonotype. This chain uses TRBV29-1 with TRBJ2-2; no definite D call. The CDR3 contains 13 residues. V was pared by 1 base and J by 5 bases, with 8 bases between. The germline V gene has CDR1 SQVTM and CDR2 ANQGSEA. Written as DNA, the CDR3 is TGCAGCGTTGAAGTGGTTGGGACCGGGGAGCTGTTTTTT. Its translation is CSVEVVGTGELFF.

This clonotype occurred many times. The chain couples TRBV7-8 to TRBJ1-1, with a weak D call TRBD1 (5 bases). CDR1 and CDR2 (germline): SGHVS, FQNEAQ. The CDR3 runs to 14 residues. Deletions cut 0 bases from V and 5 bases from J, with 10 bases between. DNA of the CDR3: TGTGCCAGCAGCTTAGCGGGGGGGAGGACTGAAGCTTTCTTT. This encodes CASSLAGGRTEAFF.

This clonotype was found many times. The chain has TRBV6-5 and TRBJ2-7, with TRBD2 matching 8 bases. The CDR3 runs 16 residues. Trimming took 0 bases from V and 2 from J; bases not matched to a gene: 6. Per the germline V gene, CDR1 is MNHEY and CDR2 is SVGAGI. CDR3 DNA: TGTGCCAGCAGTTACTCGCAGCGGGAGCACACCTACGAGCAGTACTTC. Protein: CASSYSQREHTYEQYF.

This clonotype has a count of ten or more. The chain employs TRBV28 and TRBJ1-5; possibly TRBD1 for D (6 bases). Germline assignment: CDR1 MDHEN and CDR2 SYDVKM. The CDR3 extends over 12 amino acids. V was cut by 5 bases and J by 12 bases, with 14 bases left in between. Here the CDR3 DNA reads TGTGCCAGCAGTCCCTCGGACAGATACCAGCATTTT. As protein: CASSPSDRYQHF.

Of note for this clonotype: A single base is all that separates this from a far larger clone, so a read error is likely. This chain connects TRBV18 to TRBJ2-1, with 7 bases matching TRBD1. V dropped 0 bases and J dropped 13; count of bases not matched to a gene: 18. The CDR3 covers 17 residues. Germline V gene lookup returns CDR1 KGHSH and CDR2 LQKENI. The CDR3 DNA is TGTGCCAGCTCACCACCGGGACAGCAGATTGGCCAAGAGACCCAGTTCTTC. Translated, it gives CASSPPGQQIGQETQFF.

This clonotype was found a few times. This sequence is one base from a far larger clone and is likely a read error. The CDR3 sequence is CASSPTSGSLYEQFF. DNA of the CDR3: TGTGCCAGCAGTCCGACTAGCGGGAGTCTCTACGAGCAGTTCTTC. The chain carries TRBV28 and TRBJ2-3; 12 positions match TRBD2. The DNA end is more similar to TRBJ2-1, so the J call may be wrong. The germline V gene has CDR1 MDHEN and CDR2 SYDVKM. The CDR3 is 15 amino acids.

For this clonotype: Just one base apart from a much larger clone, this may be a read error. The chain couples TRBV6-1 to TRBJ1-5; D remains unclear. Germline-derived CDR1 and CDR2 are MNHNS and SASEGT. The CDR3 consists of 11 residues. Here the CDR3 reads CASGELQPQHF. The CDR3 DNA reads TGTGCCAGCGGTGAACTCCAGCCCCAGCATTTT.